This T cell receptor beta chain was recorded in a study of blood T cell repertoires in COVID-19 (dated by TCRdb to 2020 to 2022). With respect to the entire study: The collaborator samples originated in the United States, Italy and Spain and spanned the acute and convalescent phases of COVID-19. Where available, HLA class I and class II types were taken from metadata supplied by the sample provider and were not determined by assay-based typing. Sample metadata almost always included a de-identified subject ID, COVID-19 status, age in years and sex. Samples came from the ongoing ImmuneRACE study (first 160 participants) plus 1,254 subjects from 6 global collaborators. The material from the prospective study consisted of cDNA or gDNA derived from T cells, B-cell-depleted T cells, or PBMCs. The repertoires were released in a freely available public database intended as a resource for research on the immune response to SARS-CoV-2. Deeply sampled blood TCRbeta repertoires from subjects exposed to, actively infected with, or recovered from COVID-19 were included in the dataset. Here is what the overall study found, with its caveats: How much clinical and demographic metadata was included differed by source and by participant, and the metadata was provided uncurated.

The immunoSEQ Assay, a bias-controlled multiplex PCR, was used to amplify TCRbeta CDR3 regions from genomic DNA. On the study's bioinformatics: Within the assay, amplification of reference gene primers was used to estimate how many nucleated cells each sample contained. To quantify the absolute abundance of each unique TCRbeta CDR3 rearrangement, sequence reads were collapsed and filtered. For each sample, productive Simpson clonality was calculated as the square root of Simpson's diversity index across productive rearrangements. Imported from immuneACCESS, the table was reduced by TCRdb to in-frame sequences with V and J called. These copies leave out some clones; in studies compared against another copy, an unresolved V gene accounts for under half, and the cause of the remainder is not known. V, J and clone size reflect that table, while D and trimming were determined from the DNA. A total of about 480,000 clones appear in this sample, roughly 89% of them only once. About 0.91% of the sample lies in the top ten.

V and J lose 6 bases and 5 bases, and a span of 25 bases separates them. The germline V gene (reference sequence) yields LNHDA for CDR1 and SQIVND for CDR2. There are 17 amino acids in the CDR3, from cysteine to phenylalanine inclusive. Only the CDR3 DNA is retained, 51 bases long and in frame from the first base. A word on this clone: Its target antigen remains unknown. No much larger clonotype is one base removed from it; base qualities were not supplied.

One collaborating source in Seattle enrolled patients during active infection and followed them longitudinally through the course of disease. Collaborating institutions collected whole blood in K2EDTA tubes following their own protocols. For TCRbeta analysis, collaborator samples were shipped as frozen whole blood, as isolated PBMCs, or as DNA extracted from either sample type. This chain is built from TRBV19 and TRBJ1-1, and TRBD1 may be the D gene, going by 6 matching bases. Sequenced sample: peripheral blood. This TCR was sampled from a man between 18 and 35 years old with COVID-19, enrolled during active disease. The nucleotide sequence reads TGTGCCAGTAGAGTGGCCAGCAGGGGTGGGAAGTCAACTGAAGCTTTCTTT. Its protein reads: CASRVASRGGKSTEAFF.